A single sample gave rise to the 32 T cell receptor beta chains below, sequenced in a study of shared clonotypes between healthy human individuals. Naive CD8 cells, CD45RO-negative and positively selected for CCR7, excluded terminally differentiated effector memory CD45RA+ cells. TCRdb's copy holds only in-frame clones and misses some; the assay was immunoSEQ multiplex PCR. The repertoire consists of millions of clones, with about 93% occurring once and the leading ten covering under 2%. The source material was naive CD8+ T cells from PBMCs. The receptors stem from a man aged 18 to 29 in good health. Some clones in this sample may be carry-over from other donors' samples.

Note on this clone: This specimen includes other DNA sequences encoding the same CDR3. The chain joins TRBV9 to TRBJ2-1; D uncertain. Trimming cost V 0 bases and J 7 bases, with 5 bases left between them. The CDR3 consists of 12 residues. Germline V gene sequence: CDR1 SGDLS, CDR2 YYNGEE. CDR3 sequence (DNA): TGTGCCAGCAGCGTAGGAAGAAATGAGCAGTTCTTC. Its protein product is CASSVGRNEQFF.

The chain recombines TRBV11-3 with TRBJ2-2; 11 bases align to TRBD2. In germline, CDR1 is SGHNT, CDR2 YENEEA. CDR3 length: 17 residues. The V segment lost 4 bases and the J segment 7 bases; nucleotides outside the gene matches: 11. In nucleotides, the CDR3 is TGTGCCAGCAGCTCCCGACTAGCGGGGCCCGGGGACGGGGAGCTGTTTTTT. It encodes CASSSRLAGPGDGELFF.

This rearrangement joins TRBV7-9 to TRBJ1-2; D not resolved. The CDR3 length is 15 residues. V was clipped by 0 bases and J by 6 bases, with 14 bases between them. CDR1 is SEHNR, CDR2 FQNEAQ, per germline (reference sequence). The CDR3: CASSLAIPTQDGYTF. The CDR3 bases are TGTGCCAGCAGCTTAGCCATCCCCACTCAGGATGGCTACACCTTC.

As to this clone: The sample contains more than one DNA sequence encoding this CDR3. The chain couples TRBV28 to TRBJ2-2; D unresolved. The ends were cut back, 5 bases at V and 3 bases at J, with 4 bases in the middle. The germline CDR1 and CDR2 sequences are MDHEN and SYDVKM. The CDR3 has 12 residues. CDR3 protein: CASSPDTGELFF. DNA for the CDR3: TGTGCCAGCAGTCCTGACACCGGGGAGCTGTTTTTT.

Worth noting for this clone: At the DNA level, this CDR3 is encoded by other sequences in the same sample as well. The chain couples TRBV19 to TRBJ2-7, with TRBD2 matching 7 bases. The V gene end was trimmed by 5 bases and the J gene end by 3 bases; junction bases not matched to a gene: 1. The length of the CDR3 is 12 residues. Per germline, CDR1 LNHDA and CDR2 SQIVND (reference sequence). In nucleotides, the CDR3 is TGTGCCAGTAGTCCTAGCGGCTACGAGCAGTACTTC. Amino acids: CASSPSGYEQYF. Looking up the rest from reference TRBV19 and TRBJ2-7 gives the full variable domain: DGGITQSPKYLFRKEGQNVTLSCEQNLNHDAMYWYRQDPGQGLRLIYYSQIVNDFQKGDIAEGYSVSREKKESFPLTVTSAQKNPTAFYLCASSPSGYEQYFGPGTRLTVT.

V and J are TRBV27 and TRBJ1-5; D is unresolved. The V gene lost 0 bases and the J gene lost 5 bases, with 8 bases spanning the gap. The CDR3 has 14 residues. Per the germline V gene, CDR1 is MNHEY and CDR2 is SMNVEV (reference sequence). The DNA for the CDR3 is TGTGCCAGCAGTTTATCGCGTAGTTATCAGCCCCAGCATTTT. Translated, it gives CASSLSRSYQPQHF.

The rearrangement links TRBV11-3 to TRBJ2-7, with TRBD1 matching over 9 bases. Germline CDR1 reads SGHNT; CDR2 reads YENEEA. The CDR3 length is 15 residues. Trimming took 4 bases from V and 0 from J; bases not matched to a gene: 4. This CDR3 reads CASSSGTGSSYEQYF. The CDR3 bases are TGTGCCAGCAGCTCCGGGACAGGGAGCTCCTACGAGCAGTACTTC.

This chain joins TRBV19 and TRBJ1-1, with D uncertain. V dropped 5 bases and J dropped 1 base, with 11 bases sitting between them. This CDR3 spans 14 amino acids. The germline CDR1 and CDR2 sequences are LNHDA and SQIVND (reference sequence). The DNA of the CDR3 is TGTGCCAGTAGTCACCCTCGGGGGAACACTGAAGCTTTCTTT. Its protein is CASSHPRGNTEAFF. Drawing the rest from reference TRBV19 and TRBJ1-1, the complete variable domain is DGGITQSPKYLFRKEGQNVTLSCEQNLNHDAMYWYRQDPGQGLRLIYYSQIVNDFQKGDIAEGYSVSREKKESFPLTVTSAQKNPTAFYLCASSHPRGNTEAFFGQGTRLTVV.

This chain links TRBV28 with TRBJ2-7, with a tentative D call TRBD2 (6 bases). With 7 bases removed from V and 3 bases from J, the gap between germline ends came to 16 bases. Per germline, CDR1 MDHEN and CDR2 SYDVKM. The CDR3 has 14 amino acids. This CDR3 reads CASTRLGVGYEQYF. CDR3 in DNA: TGTGCCAGCACCAGACTAGGGGTTGGCTACGAGCAGTACTTC.

The chain links TRBV18 to TRBJ1-1; TRBD1 might be the D (6 bases). V was shortened by 3 bases and J by 0 bases, with 14 bases between the two germline ends. Germline V gene lookup returns CDR1 KGHSH and CDR2 LQKENI. The CDR3 consists of 16 residues. CDR3 bases: TGTGCCAGCTCACCCCCCGGACAGTCCATGAACACTGAAGCTTTCTTT. This encodes CASSPPGQSMNTEAFF.

The CDR3 region is CASSPSRGSNEKLFF. The CDR3 coding sequence is TGTGCCAGTAGTCCTTCGAGAGGTTCTAATGAAAAACTGTTTTTT. J is TRBJ1-4 and V is TRBV19; D is unclear. Trimming stripped 5 bases from V and 3 bases from J, with 13 bases between. This CDR3 is built from 15 residues. Germline lookup yields CDR1 LNHDA and CDR2 SQIVND (reference sequence). Combining the CDR3 with reference TRBV19 and TRBJ1-4 gives the whole variable domain DGGITQSPKYLFRKEGQNVTLSCEQNLNHDAMYWYRQDPGQGLRLIYYSQIVNDFQKGDIAEGYSVSREKKESFPLTVTSAQKNPTAFYLCASSPSRGSNEKLFFGSGTQLSVL.

This chain links TRBV2 with TRBJ1-2; D uncertain. The V end was cut by 7 bases, the J end by 4 bases, with 13 bases between. Germline V lookup: CDR1 SNHLY, CDR2 FYNNEI. The CDR3 covers 13 residues. The chain's CDR3 is CASIGSGPYGYTF. The CDR3 DNA sequence: TGTGCCAGCATCGGGTCGGGCCCCTATGGCTACACCTTC.

Written as DNA, the CDR3 is TGCGCCAGCAGCCAATACCCACCTAATCAGCCCCAGCATTTT. The encoded protein is CASSQYPPNQPQHF. This chain links TRBV4-1 with TRBJ1-5, with D unresolved. This CDR3 has 14 amino acids. Between the trimmed V and J ends, which lost 2 bases and 4 bases, there was a span of 9 bases. CDR1 and CDR2 from the germline V gene are MGHRA and YSYEKL.

The chain couples TRBV6-1 to TRBJ2-3; 9 nucleotides agree with TRBD1. V lost 7 bases, J lost 4 bases, and 6 bases stayed unmatched. The length of the CDR3 is 14 residues. CDR1 is MNHNS and CDR2 is SASEGT in the germline V gene. CDR3 sequence: CASKSGTGSDTQYF. CDR3 coding DNA: TGTGCCAGCAAATCCGGGACAGGGTCAGATACGCAGTATTTT.

This chain links TRBV18 with TRBJ1-5; the match to TRBD1 covers 11 bases. Germline V gives CDR1 KGHSH, CDR2 LQKENI. J gave up 2 bases and V 6 bases, and 3 bases lay outside the gene matches. The CDR3 contains 15 residues. Here the CDR3 DNA reads TGTGCCAGCTCGCGGACAGGGGGCGGCAATCAGCCCCAGCATTTT. Translating gives CASSRTGGGNQPQHF.

Note on this clone: The same CDR3 can be traced to other DNA sequences in this sample. The CDR3 here is CASSERVDEQFF. In DNA, the CDR3 is TGTGCCAGCAGTGAAAGGGTCGATGAGCAGTTCTTC. The chain links TRBV25-1 to TRBJ2-1, with D hard to call. The germline V gene encodes CDR1 MGHDK and CDR2 SYGVNS. The CDR3 loop spans 12 amino acids. Trimming took 2 bases from V and 8 from J, leaving 7 bases between them.

This sequence joins TRBV29-1 and TRBJ2-3, with D perhaps TRBD1 or TRBD2 (5 bases each). The germline CDR1 and CDR2 sequences are SQVTM and ANQGSEA. Trimming took 0 bases from V and 9 from J, leaving 16 bases between them. The CDR3 spans 14 residues. The CDR3 reads CSVEDRGDFRTQYF. The CDR3 region has the DNA TGCAGCGTTGAAGATCGGGGCGACTTTAGGACGCAGTATTTT.

The V and J genes are TRBV19 and TRBJ1-3; D remains ambiguous. Trimming pared 3 bases from V and 2 bases from J, leaving 11 bases between. The germline gives CDR1 LNHDA, CDR2 SQIVND (reference sequence). There are 15 residues in the CDR3. CDR3 protein: CASSIGDDPGNTIYF. CDR3 in DNA: TGTGCCAGTAGTATCGGCGACGATCCTGGAAACACCATATATTTT.

This chain joins TRBV11-1 and TRBJ2-7; TRBD1 agrees at 8 bases. Germline-derived CDR1 and CDR2 are SGHAT and FQDESV (reference sequence). V gave up 2 bases and J gave up 6 bases; unmatched junction bases: 6. This CDR3 spans 14 amino acids. The CDR3: CASSLSGGESEQYF. In nucleotides, the CDR3 is TGTGCCAGCAGCTTATCAGGGGGCGAGAGCGAGCAGTACTTC.

This clone has a single count. The chain employs TRBV10-2 and TRBJ2-1; 10 nucleotides match TRBD2. The CDR3 spans 14 residues. J was trimmed by 9 bases and V by 5 bases; bases with no gene match: 7. CDR1 and CDR2 from the germline V gene are WSHSY and SAAADI. The CDR3 coding sequence is TGCGCCAGCAGTCTAGCGGGAGTGATCGCTGAGCAGTTCTTC. It specifies CASSLAGVIAEQFF.

This chain links TRBV9 with TRBJ2-3; TRBD2 might be the D (5 bases). The CDR3 has 15 residues. The V and J ends lost 0 bases and 5 bases respectively, with 13 bases between them. The germline V gene has CDR1 SGDLS and CDR2 YYNGEE. The CDR3 DNA follows: TGTGCCAGCAGCGTAGGGTGGGAGTCGGAAGATACGCAGTATTTT. Translated, it gives CASSVGWESEDTQYF.

The V and J genes are TRBV9 and TRBJ1-1, with D unresolved. The V end was cut by 5 bases, the J end by 1 base, with 9 bases between. Germline V lookup: CDR1 SGDLS, CDR2 YYNGEE. The CDR3 is 13 residues long. The CDR3 nucleotides are TGTGCCAGCAGTGGGAAGGGGAACACTGAAGCTTTCTTT. Its translation is CASSGKGNTEAFF. Based on the CDR3 plus reference TRBV9 and TRBJ1-1, the full variable domain is DSGVTQTPKHLITATGQRVTLRCSPRSGDLSVYWYQQSLDQGLQFLIQYYNGEERAKGNILERFSAQQFPDLHSELNLSSLELGDSALYFCASSGKGNTEAFFGQGTRLTVV.

The chain links TRBV27 to TRBJ2-7; TRBD1 matches at 9 bases. V trimming: 6 bases; J trimming: 5 bases; junction bases outside the gene matches: 11. Germline CDR1 is MNHEY and CDR2 is SMNVEV (reference sequence). The CDR3 is 15 residues long. CDR3 in DNA: TGTGCCAGCAGCACCCGACAGGGGGTAGTCAACGAGCAGTACTTC. Translation: CASSTRQGVVNEQYF.

The sample holds one count of this clone. The chain carries TRBV6-5 and TRBJ2-3, with D perhaps given as TRBD1 or TRBD2 (6 bases each). The ends were cut back, 7 bases at V and 0 bases at J, with 14 bases in the middle. The length of the CDR3 is 15 residues. The germline CDR1 and CDR2 sequences are MNHEY and SVGAGI. CDR3: CASKSGDFSTDTQYF. The CDR3 nucleotides read TGTGCCAGCAAGTCAGGGGACTTTAGCACAGATACGCAGTATTTT.

V and J are TRBV4-1 and TRBJ2-2; D tentatively fits TRBD1 or TRBD2 (5 bases each). CDR1 is MGHRA and CDR2 is YSYEKL in the germline V gene. Trimming cost V 4 bases and J 5 bases, with 17 bases left between them. The CDR3 consists of 16 residues. The CDR3 DNA reads TGCGCCAGCAGCCCTCGGGGCGGATTGGCGACCGGGGAGCTGTTTTTT. This translates into CASSPRGGLATGELFF.

The chain combines TRBV4-3 with TRBJ2-7, with unresolved D. From germline, CDR1 is LGHNA and CDR2 YSLEER. The CDR3 contains 14 residues. The ends were cut back, 4 bases at V and 0 bases at J, with 10 bases in the middle. CDR3 sequence (DNA): TGCGCCAGCAGCCGCGGAACGAGCTCCTACGAGCAGTACTTC. Translated, it gives CASSRGTSSYEQYF.

This rearrangement joins TRBV27 to TRBJ2-4; TRBD1 or TRBD2 may be the D gene (5 bases each). Germline CDR1 is MNHEY and CDR2 is SMNVEV (reference sequence). This CDR3 has 16 residues. Trimming left V 5 bases short and J 0 bases short, with 14 bases between. CDR3 bases: TGTGCCAGCAGTACACGGGGCTTCCTAGCCAAAAACATTCAGTACTTC. Its translation is CASSTRGFLAKNIQYF.

This rearrangement joins TRBV7-6 to TRBJ2-7, with a tentative D call TRBD2 (5 bases). The CDR3 totals 11 residues. Trimming pared 8 bases from V and 10 bases from J, leaving 15 bases between. Germline V lookup: CDR1 SGHVS, CDR2 FNYEAQ. The CDR3 spells CASGSTTFQYF. Here the CDR3 DNA reads TGTGCCAGCGGGAGTACTACGTTCCAGTACTTC.

This sequence joins TRBV19 and TRBJ1-1; 9 bases agree with TRBD1. CDR3 length equals 12 residues. The trim removed 6 bases at V and 6 bases at J, leaving 2 bases unmatched. Germline CDR1 and CDR2: LNHDA and SQIVND (reference sequence). In nucleotides, the CDR3 is TGTGCCAGTAGCACAGGGGGCCCTGAAGCTTTCTTT. It is translated as CASSTGGPEAFF.

This chain links TRBV29-1 with TRBJ1-1; D uncertain. Between the trimmed V and J ends, which lost 8 bases and 1 base, there was a span of 17 bases. The CDR3 extends over 14 amino acids. Germline CDR1 reads SQVTM; CDR2 reads ANQGSEA. The CDR3 loop reads CSTFILRKNTEAFF. The DNA of the CDR3 is TGCAGCACCTTTATTCTCCGAAAGAACACTGAAGCTTTCTTT.

In its sample, this clone was seen once. The gene calls are TRBV7-9 and TRBJ2-3; D possibly corresponds to TRBD2 (5 bases). Trimming shortened V by 1 base and J by 0 bases, and 11 bases separated the two germline ends. Germline-derived CDR1 and CDR2 are SEHNR and FQNEAQ (reference sequence). The CDR3 runs to 16 residues. The CDR3 is CASSLGSRVSTDTQYF. CDR3 sequence (DNA): TGTGCCAGCAGCTTAGGGTCGAGGGTGAGCACAGATACGCAGTATTTT.

The chain carries TRBV27 and TRBJ2-7; 10 nucleotides match TRBD1. The CDR3 extends over 17 amino acids. The germline V gene has CDR1 MNHEY and CDR2 SMNVEV (reference sequence). V lost 5 bases to trimming and J lost 2 bases; unmatched junction nucleotides: 12. The chain's CDR3 is CASSHSPGTGVTYEQYF. CDR3 nucleotides: TGTGCCAGCAGTCATAGCCCCGGGACAGGGGTAACCTACGAGCAGTACTTC.